This note documents a single T cell receptor beta chain sequence. The sample comes from a study of CD8 T cells in Susac syndrome. An input of roughly 0.45 to 1 ug of RNA was subjected to reverse transcription using random hexamers. Each CDR3 protein gets one entry after TCRdb re-called the immunoSEQ multiplex PCR reads with MiXCR. The profile shows approximately 210,000 distinct CDR3 sequences, about 94% of them singletons. The CDR3 contains 17 residues. Germline V lookup: CDR1 MDHEN, CDR2 SYDVKM. The V gene lost 3 bases and the J gene lost 0 bases, with 12 bases spanning the gap. CD8+ and CD4+ T cells circulating in blood were sequenced for TCR beta. TEMRA cells were FACS-enriched, and CD8+ and CD4+ T cells were isolated negatively.

Sequenced material: CD4+ T cells from PBMCs. The chain has TRBV28 and TRBJ1-6; the D is unclear. This receptor was obtained from a human donor with Susac syndrome. CDR3 region: CASSFAGISSYNSPLHF. In DNA form, the CDR3 reads TGTGCCAGCAGTTTTGCGGGAATTAGCTCCTATAATTCACCCCTCCACTTT.